Detailed here is one T cell receptor (beta chain). The sample is drawn from a study of blood T cell repertoires in COVID-19. The wider study: The samples span acute and convalescent COVID-19 from the United States, Italy and Spain. In each case, the material was cDNA or gDNA derived from T cells, B-cell-depleted T cells, or PBMCs.

Generated by immunoSEQ multiplex PCR, the TCRdb table keeps only in-frame clones and is missing some. The sample shows 200,000 to 300,000 clones, around 85% of them seen only once. The CDR3 contains 15 residues. CDR1 is MNHEY, CDR2 SVGEGT, per germline. The V gene end was trimmed by 6 bases and the J gene end by 1 base; junction bases not matched to a gene: 8. The V gene is TRBV6-2 or TRBV6-3, the J gene TRBJ1-1; TRBD1 aligns across 7 bases. This receptor was taken from a woman aged 25 to 45 who had recovered from COVID-19. The sample consisted of peripheral blood. CDR3 region: CASSPWTGRNTEAFF. The CDR3 DNA sequence: TGTGCCAGCAGCCCGTGGACAGGACGGAACACTGAAGCTTTCTTT.